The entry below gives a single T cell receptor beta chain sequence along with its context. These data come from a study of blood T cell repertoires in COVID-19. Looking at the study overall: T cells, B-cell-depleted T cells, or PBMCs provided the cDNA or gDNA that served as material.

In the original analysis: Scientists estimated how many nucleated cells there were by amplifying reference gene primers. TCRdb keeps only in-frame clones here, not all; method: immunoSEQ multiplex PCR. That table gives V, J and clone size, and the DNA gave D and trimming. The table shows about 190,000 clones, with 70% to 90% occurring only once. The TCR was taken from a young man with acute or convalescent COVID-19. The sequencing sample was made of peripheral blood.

CDR3 region: CASSLGMGRGDSPLHF. The CDR3 nucleotides read TGTGCCAGCAGCTTGGGGATGGGGCGCGGGGATTCACCCCTCCACTTT. The chain uses TRBV5-6 and TRBJ1-6, with D possibly TRBD1 on 5 matching bases. The V end was cut by 0 bases, the J end by 8 bases, with 15 bases between. CDR1 is SGHDT, CDR2 YYEEEE, per germline. The CDR3 is made up of 16 amino acids. Full variable domain (rest looked up from reference TRBV5-6 and TRBJ1-6): DAGVTQSPTHLIKTRGQQVTLRCSPKSGHDTVSWYQQALGQGPQFIFQYYEEEERQRGNFPDRFSGHQFPNYSSELNVNALLLGDSALYLCASSLGMGRGDSPLHFGNGTRLTVT.